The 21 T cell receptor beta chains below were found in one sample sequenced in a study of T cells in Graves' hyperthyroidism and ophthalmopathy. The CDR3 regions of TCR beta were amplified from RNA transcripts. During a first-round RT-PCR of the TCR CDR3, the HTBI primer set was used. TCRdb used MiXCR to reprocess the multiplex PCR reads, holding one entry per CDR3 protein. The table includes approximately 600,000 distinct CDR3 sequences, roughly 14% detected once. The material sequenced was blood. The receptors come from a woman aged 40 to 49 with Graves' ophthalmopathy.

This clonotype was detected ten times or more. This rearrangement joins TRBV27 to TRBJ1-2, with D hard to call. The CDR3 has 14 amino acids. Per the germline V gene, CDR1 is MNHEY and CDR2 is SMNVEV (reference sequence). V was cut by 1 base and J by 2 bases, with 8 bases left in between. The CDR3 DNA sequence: TGTGCCAGCAGTTTATTTGGAGGCAACTATGGCTACACCTTC. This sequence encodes CASSLFGGNYGYTF.

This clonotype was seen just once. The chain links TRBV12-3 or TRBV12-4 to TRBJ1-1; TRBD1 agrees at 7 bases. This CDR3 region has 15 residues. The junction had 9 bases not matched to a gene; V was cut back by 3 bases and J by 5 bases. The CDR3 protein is CASSFGGDRATEAFF. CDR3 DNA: TGTGCCAGCAGTTTCGGGGGGGACAGAGCTACTGAAGCTTTCTTT.

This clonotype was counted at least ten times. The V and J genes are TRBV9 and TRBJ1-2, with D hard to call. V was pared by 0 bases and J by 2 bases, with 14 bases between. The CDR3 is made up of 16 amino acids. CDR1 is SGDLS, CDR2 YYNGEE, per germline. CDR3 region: CASSVAHHGLNYGYTF. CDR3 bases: TGTGCCAGCAGCGTAGCTCACCACGGATTAAACTATGGCTACACCTTC.

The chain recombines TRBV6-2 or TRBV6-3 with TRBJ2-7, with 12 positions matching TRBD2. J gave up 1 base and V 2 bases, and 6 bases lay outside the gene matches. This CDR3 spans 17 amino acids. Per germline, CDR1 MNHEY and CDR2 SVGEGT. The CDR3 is CASSYLFGTSGSYEQYF. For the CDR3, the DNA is TGTGCCAGCAGTTACCTCTTCGGGACTAGCGGGTCCTACGAGCAGTACTTC.

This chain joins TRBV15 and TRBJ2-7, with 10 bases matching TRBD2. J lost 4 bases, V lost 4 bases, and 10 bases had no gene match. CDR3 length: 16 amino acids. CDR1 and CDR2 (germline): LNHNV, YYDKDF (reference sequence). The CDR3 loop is CATSTSGRANIYEQYF. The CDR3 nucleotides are TGTGCCACCAGCACGAGCGGGAGGGCCAACATTTACGAGCAGTACTTC. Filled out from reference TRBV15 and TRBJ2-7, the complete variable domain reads DAMVIQNPRYQVTQFGKPVTLSCSQTLNHNVMYWYQQKSSQAPKLLFHYYDKDFNNEADTPDNFQSRRPNTSFCFLDIRSPGLGDTAMYLCATSTSGRANIYEQYFGPGTRLTVT.

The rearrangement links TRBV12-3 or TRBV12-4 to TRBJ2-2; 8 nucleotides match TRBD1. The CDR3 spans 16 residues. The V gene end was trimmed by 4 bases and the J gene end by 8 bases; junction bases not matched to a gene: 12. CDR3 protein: CASSSTGTGGSGELFF. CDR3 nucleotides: TGTGCCAGCAGTTCGACCGGGACAGGTGGTTCTGGGGAGCTGTTTTTT.

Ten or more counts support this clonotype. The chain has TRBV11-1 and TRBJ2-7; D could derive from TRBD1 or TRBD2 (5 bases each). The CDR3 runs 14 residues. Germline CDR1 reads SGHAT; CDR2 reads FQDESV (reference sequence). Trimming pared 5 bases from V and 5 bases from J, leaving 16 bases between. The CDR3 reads CASSQGRSKDEQYF. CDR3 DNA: TGTGCCAGCAGCCAGGGACGGTCAAAGGACGAGCAGTACTTC.

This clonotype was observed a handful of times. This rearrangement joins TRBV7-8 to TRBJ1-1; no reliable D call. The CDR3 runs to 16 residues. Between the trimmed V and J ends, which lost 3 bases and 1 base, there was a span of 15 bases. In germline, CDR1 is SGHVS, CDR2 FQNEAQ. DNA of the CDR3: TGTGCCAGCAGCTTCTTTTCCGGTCCAACGAACACTGAAGCTTTCTTT. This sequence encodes CASSFFSGPTNTEAFF. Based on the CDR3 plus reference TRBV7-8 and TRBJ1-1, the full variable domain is GAGVSQSPRYKVAKRGQDVALRCDPISGHVSLFWYQQALGQGPEFLTYFQNEAQLDKSGLPSDRFFAERPEGSVSTLKIQRTQQEDSAVYLCASSFFSGPTNTEAFFGQGTRLTVV.

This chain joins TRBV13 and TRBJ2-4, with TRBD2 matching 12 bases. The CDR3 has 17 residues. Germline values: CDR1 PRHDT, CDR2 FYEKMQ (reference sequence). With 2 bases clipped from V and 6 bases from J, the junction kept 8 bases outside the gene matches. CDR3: CASSLRASGRGGNIQYF. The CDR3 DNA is TGTGCCAGCAGCTTACGGGCTAGCGGGAGGGGTGGAAACATTCAGTACTTC.

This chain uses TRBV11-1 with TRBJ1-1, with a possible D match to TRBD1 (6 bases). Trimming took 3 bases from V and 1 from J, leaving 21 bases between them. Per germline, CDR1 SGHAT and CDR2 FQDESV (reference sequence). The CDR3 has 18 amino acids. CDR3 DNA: TGTGCCAGCAGCTTGGATGGGGGGCAGGGGCCGCCGAACACTGAAGCTTTCTTT. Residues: CASSLDGGQGPPNTEAFF.

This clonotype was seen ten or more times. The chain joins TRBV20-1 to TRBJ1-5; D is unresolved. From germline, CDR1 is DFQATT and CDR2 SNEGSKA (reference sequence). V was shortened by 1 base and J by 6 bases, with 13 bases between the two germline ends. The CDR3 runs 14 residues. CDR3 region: CSARGADAGQPQHF. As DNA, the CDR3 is TGCAGTGCTAGAGGTGCGGACGCGGGTCAGCCCCAGCATTTT.

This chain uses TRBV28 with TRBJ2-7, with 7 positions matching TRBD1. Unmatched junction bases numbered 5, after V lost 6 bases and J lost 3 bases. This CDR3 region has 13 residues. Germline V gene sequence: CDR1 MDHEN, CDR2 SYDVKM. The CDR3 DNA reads TGTGCCAGCAGGGCCGGGACAGTCTACGAGCAGTACTTC. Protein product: CASRAGTVYEQYF.

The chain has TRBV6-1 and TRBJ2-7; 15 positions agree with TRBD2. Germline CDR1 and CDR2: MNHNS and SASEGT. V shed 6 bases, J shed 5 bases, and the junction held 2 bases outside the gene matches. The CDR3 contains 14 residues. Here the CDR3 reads CASRGLAGGHEQYF. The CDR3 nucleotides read TGTGCCAGCAGAGGACTAGCGGGAGGGCACGAGCAGTACTTC.

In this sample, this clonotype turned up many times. The DNA for the CDR3 is TGTGCCAGCAGCTTTAACACAGGGTACGAGCAGTACTTC. Protein product: CASSFNTGYEQYF. The rearrangement links TRBV7-2 to TRBJ2-7, with D perhaps TRBD1 (6 bases). This CDR3 spans 13 amino acids. CDR1 SGHTA and CDR2 FQGNSA come from the germline V gene. Trimming pared 3 bases from V and 4 bases from J, leaving 10 bases between.

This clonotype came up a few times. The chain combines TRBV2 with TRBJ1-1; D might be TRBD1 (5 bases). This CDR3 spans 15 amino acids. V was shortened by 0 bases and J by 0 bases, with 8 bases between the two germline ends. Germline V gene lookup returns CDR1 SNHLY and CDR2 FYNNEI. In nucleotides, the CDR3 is TGTGCCAGCAGTGAAGCCGGGGCAGTGAACACTGAAGCTTTCTTT. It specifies CASSEAGAVNTEAFF.

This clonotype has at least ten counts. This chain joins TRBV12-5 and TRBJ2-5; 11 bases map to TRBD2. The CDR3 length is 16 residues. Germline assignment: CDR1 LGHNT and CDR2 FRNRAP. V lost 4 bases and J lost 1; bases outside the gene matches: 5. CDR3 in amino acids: CASGSGLAETQETQYF. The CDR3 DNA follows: TGTGCTAGTGGTTCGGGACTAGCGGAGACCCAAGAGACCCAGTACTTC.

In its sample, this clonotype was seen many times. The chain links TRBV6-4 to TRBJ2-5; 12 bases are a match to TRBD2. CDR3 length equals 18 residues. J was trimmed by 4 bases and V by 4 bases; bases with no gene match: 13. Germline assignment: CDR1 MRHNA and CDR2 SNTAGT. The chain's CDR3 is CASSAPDGTSGPLETQYF. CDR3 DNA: TGTGCCAGCAGTGCTCCGGACGGGACTAGCGGGCCCCTAGAGACCCAGTACTTC.

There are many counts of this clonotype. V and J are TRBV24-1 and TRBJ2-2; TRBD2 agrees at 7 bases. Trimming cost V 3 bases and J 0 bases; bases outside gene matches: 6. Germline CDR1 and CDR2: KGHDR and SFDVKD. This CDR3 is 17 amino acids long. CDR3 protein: CATSDGPGLANTGELFF. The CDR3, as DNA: TGTGCCACCAGTGATGGACCCGGACTAGCGAACACCGGGGAGCTGTTTTTT.

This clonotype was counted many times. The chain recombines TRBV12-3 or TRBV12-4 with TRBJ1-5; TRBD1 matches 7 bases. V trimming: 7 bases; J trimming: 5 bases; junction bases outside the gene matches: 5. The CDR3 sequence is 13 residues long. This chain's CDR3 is CASTKQGDQPQHF. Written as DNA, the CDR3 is TGTGCCAGCACCAAGCAGGGGGATCAGCCCCAGCATTTT.

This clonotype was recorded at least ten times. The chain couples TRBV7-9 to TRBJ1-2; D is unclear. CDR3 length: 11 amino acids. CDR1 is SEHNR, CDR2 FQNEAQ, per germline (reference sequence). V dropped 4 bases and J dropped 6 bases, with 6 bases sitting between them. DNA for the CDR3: TGTGCCAGCAGCTCCGTGGATGGCTACACCTTC. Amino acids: CASSSVDGYTF.

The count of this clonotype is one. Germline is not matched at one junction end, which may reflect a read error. The CDR3: CTSSYKEADTQYF. The CDR3, as DNA: TGTACCAGCAGTTACAAGGAGGCAGATACGCAGTATTTT. The J gene is TRBJ2-3, the V gene TRBV6-2 or TRBV6-3; a weak D match, TRBD2 (5 bases). This CDR3 has 13 residues. CDR1 is MNHEY, CDR2 SVGEGT, per germline.